The 13 T cell receptor beta chains in this list originate from one sample, sequenced in a study of blood T cells in healthy people across ages. A sample-barcoded 5' primer and a J-beta primer mix were used in a second PCR of about 7 to 12 cycles. In TCRdb, the 5' RACE reads were re-called with MiXCR into one record per CDR3 protein. Found here are 650,000 or so distinct CDR3 sequences, 52% of them singletons; the top ten hold approximately 13%. The source material was blood. These receptor sequences come from a woman older than 75 in good health.

The gene calls are TRBV14 and TRBJ2-5; D call uncertain. CDR3 size: 16 residues. Germline loops: CDR1 SGHDN, CDR2 FVKESK. With 0 bases removed from V and 2 bases from J, the gap between germline ends came to 13 bases. The DNA of the CDR3 is TGTGCCAGCAGCCAAGATCGAGTGGGAAGGCAAGAGACCCAGTACTTC. It is translated as CASSQDRVGRQETQYF.

The chain is built from TRBV10-3 and TRBJ2-2; maybe TRBD1 (5 bases). Germline CDR1 and CDR2: ENHRY and SYGVKD. V dropped 6 bases and J dropped 3 bases, with 17 bases sitting between them. The CDR3 covers 16 residues. The CDR3 DNA reads TGTGCCATCAGACCCCGGGCCAGGGTGGACACCGGGGAGCTGTTTTTT. Translated: CAIRPRARVDTGELFF.

J is TRBJ1-1 and V is TRBV25-1; D is ambiguous. The CDR3 totals 14 residues. Trimming shortened V by 3 bases and J by 1 base, and 9 bases separated the two germline ends. The germline CDR1 and CDR2 sequences are MGHDK and SYGVNS. Written as DNA, the CDR3 is TGTGCCAGCAGTGAGAAATCAAGGAACACTGAAGCTTTCTTT. Translated: CASSEKSRNTEAFF. Full variable domain (missing parts from reference TRBV25-1 and TRBJ1-1): EADIYQTPRYLVIGTGKKITLECSQTMGHDKMYWYQQDPGMELHLIHYSYGVNSTEKGDLSSESTVSRIRTEHFPLTLESARPSHTSQYLCASSEKSRNTEAFFGQGTRLTVV.

This clonotype is a singleton in its sample. With a much larger clone just one base away, this may be a read error. The chain has TRBV2 and TRBJ1-5, with TRBD1 matching over 10 bases. Germline V gene sequence: CDR1 SNHLY, CDR2 FYNNEI. Trimming at V came to 1 base and at J to 5 bases, leaving 2 bases not matched to a gene. The CDR3 is 15 residues long. This CDR3 reads CASSEVGQGYQPQHF. The CDR3 nucleotides are TGTGCCAGCAGTGAAGTGGGACAGGGGTATCAGCCCCAGCATTTT.

The chain combines TRBV6-1 with TRBJ2-5, with TRBD1 identical over 10 bases. J lost 11 bases, V lost 6 bases, and 27 bases had no gene match. Per the germline V gene, CDR1 is MNHNS and CDR2 is SASEGT. CDR3 length: 19 residues. The CDR3 nucleotides read TGTGCCAGCAGGCCCGGGGACAGGGGAATGAGGAGCTCCTACAATGAGCAGTACTTC. Encoded protein: CASRPGDRGMRSSYNEQYF.

Details on this clonotype: A clone one base away is much larger, so this may be a read error. The chain recombines TRBV15 with TRBJ1-4; maybe TRBD1 (5 bases). The CDR3 covers 15 residues. V lost 0 bases to trimming and J lost 5 bases, with 10 bases between them. CDR1 and CDR2 from the germline V gene are LNHNV and YYDKDF (reference sequence). The CDR3 sequence is CATSRERGTNEKLFF. For the CDR3, the DNA is TGTGCCACCAGCAGAGAACGGGGGACGAATGAAAAACTGTTTTTT.

As for this clonotype: The junction does not match germline at one end; this may be a read error. The chain is built from TRBV12-3 or TRBV12-4 and TRBJ2-3, with D perhaps assigned TRBD1 or TRBD2 (5 bases each). This CDR3 has 14 amino acids. CDR3 sequence: CASSFRGTTDAQYF. As DNA, the CDR3 is TGTGCCAGCAGTTTCAGAGGGACCACAGATGCGCAGTATTTT.

In DNA form, the CDR3 reads TGTGCCAGCAGTTGGGGCTTTATCTCTGATGGGACTAGCGGGCCGGTCTACAATGAGCAGTACTTC. As protein: CASSWGFISDGTSGPVYNEQYF. The rearrangement joins TRBV6-5 to TRBJ2-5; 12 bases align to TRBD2. Per germline, CDR1 MNHEY and CDR2 SVGAGI. J was trimmed by 11 bases and V by 4 bases; bases with no gene match: 32. CDR3 length: 22 residues.

A word on this clonotype: A read error may account for a junction end that differs from germline. The CDR3 sequence is CSTSIDRAYSPLHF. The CDR3 nucleotides read TGCAGTACTAGTATCGACAGGGCATATTCACCCCTCCACTTT. V usage is TRBV20-1 and J usage is TRBJ1-6; 7 bases fit TRBD1. Germline assignment: CDR1 DFQATT and CDR2 SNEGSKA (reference sequence). This CDR3 region has 14 residues.

The gene calls are TRBV5-4 and TRBJ1-6; the match to TRBD1 covers 10 bases. CDR3 length: 16 amino acids. The germline V gene has CDR1 SGHNT and CDR2 YYREEE (reference sequence). Losses at the gene ends were 3 bases for V and 9 bases for J; bases not matched to a gene: 9. CDR3 in amino acids: CASSSETGGMFSPLHF. DNA of the CDR3: TGTGCCAGCAGCTCCGAGACAGGGGGCATGTTTTCACCCCTCCACTTT.

V is TRBV4-2 and J is TRBJ2-7, with D maybe TRBD2 (6 bases). The germline CDR1 and CDR2 sequences are LGHNA and YNFKEQ. The V end was cut by 0 bases, the J end by 3 bases, with 6 bases between. CDR3 size: 13 residues. The CDR3, as DNA: TGTGCCAGCAGCCAAGATAGCGGCTACGAGCAGTACTTC. Protein sequence: CASSQDSGYEQYF.

The chain links TRBV2 to TRBJ1-4; perhaps TRBD1 as D (5 bases). The germline gives CDR1 SNHLY, CDR2 FYNNEI. V lost 4 bases and J lost 7, with 13 bases in between. The CDR3 runs 14 residues. DNA of the CDR3: TGTGCCAGCAGTGGGAGGGGTGTTGGTGAAAAACTGTTTTTT. Translated: CASSGRGVGEKLFF.

This clonotype was seen repeatedly, ten times or more. The gene calls are TRBV10-3 and TRBJ2-1; 15 bases are a match to TRBD2. CDR3 size: 15 residues. With V trimmed by 8 bases and J by 4 bases, 3 bases remained unmatched. Germline CDR1 is ENHRY and CDR2 is SYGVKD. The CDR3 DNA sequence: TGTGCCATCGGAGGGACTAGCGGGGGGTACAATGAGCAGTTCTTC. It codes for CAIGGTSGGYNEQFF.